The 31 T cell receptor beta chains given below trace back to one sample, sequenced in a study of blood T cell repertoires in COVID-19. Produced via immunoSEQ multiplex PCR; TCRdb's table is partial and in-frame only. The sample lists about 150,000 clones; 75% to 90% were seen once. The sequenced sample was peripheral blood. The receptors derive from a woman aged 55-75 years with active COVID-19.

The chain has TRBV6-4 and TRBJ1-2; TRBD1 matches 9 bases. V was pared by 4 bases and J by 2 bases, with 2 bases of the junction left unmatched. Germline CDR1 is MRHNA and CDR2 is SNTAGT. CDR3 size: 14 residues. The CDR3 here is CASSVGQGNYGYTF. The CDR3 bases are TGTGCCAGCAGTGTGGGACAGGGCAACTATGGCTACACCTTC.

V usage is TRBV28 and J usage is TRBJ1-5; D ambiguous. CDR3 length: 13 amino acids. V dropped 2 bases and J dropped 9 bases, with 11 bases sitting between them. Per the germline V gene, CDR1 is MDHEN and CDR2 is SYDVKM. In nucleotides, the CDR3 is TGTGCCAGCAGTTTAAGGGTGGGAGGGCCCCAGCATTTT. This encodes CASSLRVGGPQHF.

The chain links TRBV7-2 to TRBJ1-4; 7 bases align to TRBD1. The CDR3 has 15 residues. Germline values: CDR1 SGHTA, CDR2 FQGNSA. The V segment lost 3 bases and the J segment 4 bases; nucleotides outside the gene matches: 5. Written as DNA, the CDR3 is TGTGCCAGCAGCTTGCAGACAGGGATTAATGAAAAACTGTTTTTT. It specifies CASSLQTGINEKLFF.

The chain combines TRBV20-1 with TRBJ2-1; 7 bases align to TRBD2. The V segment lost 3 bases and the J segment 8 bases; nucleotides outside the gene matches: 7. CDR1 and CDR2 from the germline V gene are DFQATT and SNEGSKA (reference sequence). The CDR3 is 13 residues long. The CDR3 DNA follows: TGCAGTGCTAGTGACGGGACTAATGATGAGCAGTTCTTC. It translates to CSASDGTNDEQFF.

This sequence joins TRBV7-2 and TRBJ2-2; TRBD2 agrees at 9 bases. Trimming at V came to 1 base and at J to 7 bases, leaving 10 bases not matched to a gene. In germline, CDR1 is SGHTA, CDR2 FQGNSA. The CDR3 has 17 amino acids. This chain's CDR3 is CASSLGNLAGMGGELFF. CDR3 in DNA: TGTGCCAGCAGCTTAGGGAACCTAGCGGGAATGGGCGGGGAGCTGTTTTTT. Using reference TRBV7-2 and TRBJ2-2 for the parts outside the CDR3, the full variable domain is GAGVSQSPSNKVTEKGKDVELRCDPISGHTALYWYRQSLGQGLEFLIYFQGNSAPDKSGLPSDRFSAERTGGSVSTLTIQRTQQEDSAVYLCASSLGNLAGMGGELFFGEGSRLTVL.

CDR3 DNA: TGTGCCAGCAGTTCGACAGGCCCTGAATCCTACGAGCAGTACTTC. Its translation: CASSSTGPESYEQYF. The gene calls are TRBV28 and TRBJ2-7; TRBD1 might be the D (6 bases). V was trimmed by 4 bases and J by 1 base, leaving 14 bases between them. Per the germline V gene, CDR1 is MDHEN and CDR2 is SYDVKM. There are 15 residues in the CDR3.

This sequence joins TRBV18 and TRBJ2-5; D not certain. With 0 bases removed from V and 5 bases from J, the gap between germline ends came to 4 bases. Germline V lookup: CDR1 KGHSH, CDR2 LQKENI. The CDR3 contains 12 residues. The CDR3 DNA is TGTGCCAGCTCACCACCGGCTGAGACCCAGTACTTC. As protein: CASSPPAETQYF.

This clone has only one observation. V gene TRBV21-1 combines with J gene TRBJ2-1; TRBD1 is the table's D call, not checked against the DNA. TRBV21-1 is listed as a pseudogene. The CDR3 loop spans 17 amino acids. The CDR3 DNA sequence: TGTGCCAGCAGCAAAGGAGCAGGGCGAATCCCCTACAATGAGCAGTTCTTC. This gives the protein CASSKGAGRIPYNEQFF.

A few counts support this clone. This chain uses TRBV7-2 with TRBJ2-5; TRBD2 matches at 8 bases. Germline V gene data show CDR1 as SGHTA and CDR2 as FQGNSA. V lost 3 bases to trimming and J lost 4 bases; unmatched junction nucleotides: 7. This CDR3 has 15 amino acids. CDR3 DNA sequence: TGTGCCAGCAGCTTCCAAGCGGGAGCAAGAGAGACCCAGTACTTC. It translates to CASSFQAGARETQYF.

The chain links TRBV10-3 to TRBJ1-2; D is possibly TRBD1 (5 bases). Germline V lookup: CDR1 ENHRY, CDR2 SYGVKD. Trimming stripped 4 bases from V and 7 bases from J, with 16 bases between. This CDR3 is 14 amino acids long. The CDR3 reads CAISVARDRSGYTF. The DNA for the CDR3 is TGTGCCATCAGTGTGGCCAGGGATCGTAGTGGCTACACCTTC.

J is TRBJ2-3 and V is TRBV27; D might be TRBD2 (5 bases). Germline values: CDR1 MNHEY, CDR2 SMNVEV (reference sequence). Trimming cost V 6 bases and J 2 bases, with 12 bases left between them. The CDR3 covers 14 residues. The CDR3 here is CASRNGVYTDTQYF. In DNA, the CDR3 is TGTGCCAGCAGGAACGGGGTCTACACAGATACGCAGTATTTT.

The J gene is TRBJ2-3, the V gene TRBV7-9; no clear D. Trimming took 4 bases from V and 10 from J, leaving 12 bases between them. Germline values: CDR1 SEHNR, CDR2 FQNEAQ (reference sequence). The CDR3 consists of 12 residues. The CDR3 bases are TGTGCCAGCAGCTATAGAGCACCACCGCAGTATTTT. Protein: CASSYRAPPQYF.

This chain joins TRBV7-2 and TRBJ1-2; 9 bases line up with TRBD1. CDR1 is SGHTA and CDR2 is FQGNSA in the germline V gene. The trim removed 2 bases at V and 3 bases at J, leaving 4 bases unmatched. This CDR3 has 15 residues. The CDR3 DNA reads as TGTGCCAGCAGCTTACCCACAGGGGGCGACTATGGCTACACCTTC. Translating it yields CASSLPTGGDYGYTF.

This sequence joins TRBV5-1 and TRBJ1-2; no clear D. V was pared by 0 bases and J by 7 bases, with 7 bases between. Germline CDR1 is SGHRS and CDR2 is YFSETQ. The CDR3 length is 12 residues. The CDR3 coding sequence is TGCGCCAGCAGCTTGGACCGGGGTGGCTACACCTTC. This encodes CASSLDRGGYTF. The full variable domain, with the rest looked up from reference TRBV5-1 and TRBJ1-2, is KAGVTQTPRYLIKTRGQQVTLSCSPISGHRSVSWYQQTPGQGLQFLFEYFSETQRNKGNFPGRFSGRQFSNSRSEMNVSTLELGDSALYLCASSLDRGGYTFGSGTRLTVV.

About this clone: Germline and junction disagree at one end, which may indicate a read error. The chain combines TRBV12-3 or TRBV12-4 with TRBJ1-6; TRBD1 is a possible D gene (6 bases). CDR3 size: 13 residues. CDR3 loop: CASRLQGGSPLHF. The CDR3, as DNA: TGTGCCAGCCGTTTACAGGGAGGTTCACCCCTCCACTTT.

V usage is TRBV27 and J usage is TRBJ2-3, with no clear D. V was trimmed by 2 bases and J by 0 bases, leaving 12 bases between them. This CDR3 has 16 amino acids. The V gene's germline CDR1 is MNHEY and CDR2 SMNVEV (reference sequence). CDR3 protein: CASSLKAFHSTDTQYF. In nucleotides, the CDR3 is TGTGCCAGCAGTTTAAAAGCTTTCCATAGCACAGATACGCAGTATTTT.

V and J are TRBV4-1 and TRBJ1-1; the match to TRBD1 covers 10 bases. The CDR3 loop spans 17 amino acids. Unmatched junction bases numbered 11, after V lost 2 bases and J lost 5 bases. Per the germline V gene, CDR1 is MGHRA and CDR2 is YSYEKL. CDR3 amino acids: CASSQRGTGVGRTEAFF. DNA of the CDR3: TGCGCCAGCAGCCAAAGGGGGACAGGGGTTGGGAGGACTGAAGCTTTCTTT.

Written as DNA, the CDR3 is TGTGCCAGCAGCTTAGGGTGGGGTAGCGGGATAGGGAATGAGCAGTTCTTC. This codes for CASSLGWGSGIGNEQFF. This chain connects TRBV7-8 to TRBJ2-1, with TRBD2 identical over 8 bases. Germline CDR1 is SGHVS and CDR2 is FQNEAQ. V gave up 1 base and J gave up 7 bases; unmatched junction bases: 12. This CDR3 has 17 residues.

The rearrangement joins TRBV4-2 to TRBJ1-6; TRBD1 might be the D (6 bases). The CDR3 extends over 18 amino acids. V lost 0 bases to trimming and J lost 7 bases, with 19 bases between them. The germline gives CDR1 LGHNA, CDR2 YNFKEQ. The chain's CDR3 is CASSQETRDTGLNSPLHF. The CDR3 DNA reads TGTGCCAGCAGCCAAGAGACCCGGGACACCGGGTTGAATTCACCCCTCCACTTT.

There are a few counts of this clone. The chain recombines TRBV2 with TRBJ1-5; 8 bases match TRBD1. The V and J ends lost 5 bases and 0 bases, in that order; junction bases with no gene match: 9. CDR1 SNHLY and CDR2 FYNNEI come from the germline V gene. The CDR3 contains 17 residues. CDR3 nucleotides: TGTGCCAGCAGTCACAGCCGGGACAGGCTTAGCAATCAGCCCCAGCATTTT. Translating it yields CASSHSRDRLSNQPQHF.

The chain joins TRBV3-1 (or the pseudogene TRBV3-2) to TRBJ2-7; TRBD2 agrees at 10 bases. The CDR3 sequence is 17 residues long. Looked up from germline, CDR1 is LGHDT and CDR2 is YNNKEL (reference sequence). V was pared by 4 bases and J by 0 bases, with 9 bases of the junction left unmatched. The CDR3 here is CASSRNPPSGSSYEQYF. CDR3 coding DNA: TGTGCCAGCAGCCGAAACCCCCCTAGCGGGAGCTCCTACGAGCAGTACTTC.

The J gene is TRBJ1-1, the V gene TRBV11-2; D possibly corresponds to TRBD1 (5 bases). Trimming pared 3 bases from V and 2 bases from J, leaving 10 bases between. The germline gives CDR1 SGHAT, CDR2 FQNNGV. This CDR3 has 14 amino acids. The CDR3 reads CASSFVQANTEAFF. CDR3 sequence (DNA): TGTGCCAGCAGCTTCGTACAGGCCAACACTGAAGCTTTCTTT. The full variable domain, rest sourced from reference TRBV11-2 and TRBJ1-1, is EAGVAQSPRYKIIEKRQSVAFWCNPISGHATLYWYQQILGQGPKLLIQFQNNGVVDDSQLPKDRFSAERLKGVDSTLKIQPAKLEDSAVYLCASSFVQANTEAFFGQGTRLTVV.

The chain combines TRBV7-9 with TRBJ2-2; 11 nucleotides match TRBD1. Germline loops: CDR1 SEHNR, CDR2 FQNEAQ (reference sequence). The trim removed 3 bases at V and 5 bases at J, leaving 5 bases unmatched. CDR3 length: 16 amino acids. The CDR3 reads CASSFRDRGATGELFF. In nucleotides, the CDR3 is TGTGCCAGCAGCTTCAGGGACAGGGGGGCTACCGGGGAGCTGTTTTTT.

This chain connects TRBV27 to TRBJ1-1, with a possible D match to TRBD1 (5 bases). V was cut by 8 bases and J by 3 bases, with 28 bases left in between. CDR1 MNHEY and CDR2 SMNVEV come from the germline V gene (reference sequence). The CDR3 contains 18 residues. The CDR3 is CASRRGREGFWGDTEAFF. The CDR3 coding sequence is TGTGCCAGCCGTCGCGGGAGGGAAGGATTTTGGGGGGACACTGAAGCTTTCTTT.

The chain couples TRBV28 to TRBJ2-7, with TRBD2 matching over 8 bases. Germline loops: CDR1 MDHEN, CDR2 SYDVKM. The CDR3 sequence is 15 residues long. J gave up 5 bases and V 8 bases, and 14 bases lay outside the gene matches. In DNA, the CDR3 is TGTGCCAGCCTTGGAGGATACGGGAGGGCCCACGAGCAGTACTTC. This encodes CASLGGYGRAHEQYF.

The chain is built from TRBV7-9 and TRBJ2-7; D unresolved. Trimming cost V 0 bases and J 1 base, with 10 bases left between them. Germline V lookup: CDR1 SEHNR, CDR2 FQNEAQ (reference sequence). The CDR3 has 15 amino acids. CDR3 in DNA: TGTGCCAGCAGCTTAGCGACAACACTTTCCTACGAGCAGTACTTC. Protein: CASSLATTLSYEQYF.

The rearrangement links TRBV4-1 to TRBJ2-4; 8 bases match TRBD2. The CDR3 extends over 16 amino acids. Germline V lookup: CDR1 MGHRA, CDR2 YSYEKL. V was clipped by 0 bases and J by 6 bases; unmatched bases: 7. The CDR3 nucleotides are TGCGCCAGCAGCCAAGACCCCTCCCGGGGGGGAAACATTCAGTACTTC. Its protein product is CASSQDPSRGGNIQYF.

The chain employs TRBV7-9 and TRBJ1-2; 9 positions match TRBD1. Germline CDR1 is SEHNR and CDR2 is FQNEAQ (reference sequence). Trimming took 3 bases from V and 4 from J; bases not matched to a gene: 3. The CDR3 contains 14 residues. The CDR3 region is CASSFRTGAYGYTF. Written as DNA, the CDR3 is TGTGCCAGCAGCTTTCGGACAGGGGCCTATGGCTACACCTTC. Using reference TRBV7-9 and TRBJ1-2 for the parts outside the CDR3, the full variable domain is DTGVSQNPRHKITKRGQNVTFRCDPISEHNRLYWYRQTLGQGPEFLTYFQNEAQLEKSRLLSDRFSAERPKGSFSTLEIQRTEQGDSAMYLCASSFRTGAYGYTFGSGTRLTVV.

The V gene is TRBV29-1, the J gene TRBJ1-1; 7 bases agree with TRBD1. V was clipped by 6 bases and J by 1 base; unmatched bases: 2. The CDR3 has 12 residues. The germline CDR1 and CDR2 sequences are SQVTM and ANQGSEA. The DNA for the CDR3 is TGCAGCGTCGGGACAGCGAACACTGAAGCTTTCTTT. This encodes CSVGTANTEAFF.

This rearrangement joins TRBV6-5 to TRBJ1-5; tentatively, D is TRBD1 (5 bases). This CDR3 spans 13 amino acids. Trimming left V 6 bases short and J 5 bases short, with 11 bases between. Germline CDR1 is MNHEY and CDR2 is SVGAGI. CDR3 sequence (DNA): TGTGCCAGCAGGCCAGGCAGGGATCAGCCCCAGCATTTT. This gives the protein CASRPGRDQPQHF.

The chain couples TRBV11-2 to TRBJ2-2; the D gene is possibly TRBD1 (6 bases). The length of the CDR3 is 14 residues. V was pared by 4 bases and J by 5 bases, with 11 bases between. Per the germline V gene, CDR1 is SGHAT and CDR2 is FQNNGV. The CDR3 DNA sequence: TGTGCCAGCAGCTCACCACAGGGAACCGGGGAGCTGTTTTTT. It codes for CASSSPQGTGELFF.